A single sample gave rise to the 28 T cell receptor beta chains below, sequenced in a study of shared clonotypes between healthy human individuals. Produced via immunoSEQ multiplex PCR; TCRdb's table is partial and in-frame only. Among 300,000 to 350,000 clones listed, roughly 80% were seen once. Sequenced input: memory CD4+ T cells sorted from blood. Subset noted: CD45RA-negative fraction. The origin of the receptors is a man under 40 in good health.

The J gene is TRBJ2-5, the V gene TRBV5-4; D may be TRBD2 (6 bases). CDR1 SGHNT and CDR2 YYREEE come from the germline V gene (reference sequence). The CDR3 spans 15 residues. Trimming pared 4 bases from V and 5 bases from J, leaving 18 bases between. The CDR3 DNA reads TGTGCCAGCAGCCAGTTAACGGGAGATCATGAGACCCAGTACTTC. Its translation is CASSQLTGDHETQYF. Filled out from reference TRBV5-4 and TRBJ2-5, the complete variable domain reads ETGVTQSPTHLIKTRGQQVTLRCSSQSGHNTVSWYQQALGQGPQFIFQYYREEENGRGNFPPRFSGLQFPNYSSELNVNALELDDSALYLCASSQLTGDHETQYFGPGTRLLVL.

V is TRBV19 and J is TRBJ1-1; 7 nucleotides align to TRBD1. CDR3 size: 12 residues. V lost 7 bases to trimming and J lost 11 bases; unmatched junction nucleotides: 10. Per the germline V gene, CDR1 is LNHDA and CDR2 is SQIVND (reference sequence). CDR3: CASNLRQGLAFF. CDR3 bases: TGTGCCAGTAACCTCAGACAGGGTCTGGCTTTCTTT.

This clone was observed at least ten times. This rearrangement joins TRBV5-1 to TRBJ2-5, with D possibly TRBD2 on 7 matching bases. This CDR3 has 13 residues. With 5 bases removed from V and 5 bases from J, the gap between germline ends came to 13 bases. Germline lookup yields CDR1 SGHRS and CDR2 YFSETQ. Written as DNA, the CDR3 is TGCGCCAGCAGTACGGGGGGCGCGGAGACCCAGTACTTC. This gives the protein CASSTGGAETQYF. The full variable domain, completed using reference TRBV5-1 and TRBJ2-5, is KAGVTQTPRYLIKTRGQQVTLSCSPISGHRSVSWYQQTPGQGLQFLFEYFSETQRNKGNFPGRFSGRQFSNSRSEMNVSTLELGDSALYLCASSTGGAETQYFGPGTRLLVL.

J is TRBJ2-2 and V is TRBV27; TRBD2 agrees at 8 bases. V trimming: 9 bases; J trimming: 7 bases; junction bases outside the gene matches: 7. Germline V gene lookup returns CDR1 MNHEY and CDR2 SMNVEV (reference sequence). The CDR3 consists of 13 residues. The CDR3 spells CASGTRGGGELFF. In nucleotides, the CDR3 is TGTGCCAGTGGGACTAGGGGTGGCGGGGAGCTGTTTTTT.

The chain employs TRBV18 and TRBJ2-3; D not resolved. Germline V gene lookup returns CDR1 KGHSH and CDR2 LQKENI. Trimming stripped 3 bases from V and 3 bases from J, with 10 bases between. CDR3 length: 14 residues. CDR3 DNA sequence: TGTGCCAGCTCACCGGCAAGACAAACAGATACGCAGTATTTT. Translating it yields CASSPARQTDTQYF.

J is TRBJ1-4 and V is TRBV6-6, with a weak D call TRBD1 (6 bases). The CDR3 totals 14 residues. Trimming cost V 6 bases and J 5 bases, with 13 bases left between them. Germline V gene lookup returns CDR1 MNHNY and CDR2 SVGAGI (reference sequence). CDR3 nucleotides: TGTGCCAGCAGCCGAGGACAGCGCAATGAAAAACTGTTTTTT. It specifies CASSRGQRNEKLFF.

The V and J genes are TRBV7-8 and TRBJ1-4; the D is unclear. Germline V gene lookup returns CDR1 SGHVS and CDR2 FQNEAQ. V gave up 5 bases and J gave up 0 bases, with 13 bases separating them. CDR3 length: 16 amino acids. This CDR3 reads CASSKTPPTTNEKLFF. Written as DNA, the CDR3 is TGTGCCAGCAGCAAGACACCCCCTACAACTAATGAAAAACTGTTTTTT.

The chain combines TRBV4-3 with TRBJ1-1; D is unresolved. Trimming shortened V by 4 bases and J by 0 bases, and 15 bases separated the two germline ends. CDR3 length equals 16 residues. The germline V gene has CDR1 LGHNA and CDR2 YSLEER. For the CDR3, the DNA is TGCGCCAGCAGCCGACAATTTGGCATCATGAACACTGAAGCTTTCTTT. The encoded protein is CASSRQFGIMNTEAFF.

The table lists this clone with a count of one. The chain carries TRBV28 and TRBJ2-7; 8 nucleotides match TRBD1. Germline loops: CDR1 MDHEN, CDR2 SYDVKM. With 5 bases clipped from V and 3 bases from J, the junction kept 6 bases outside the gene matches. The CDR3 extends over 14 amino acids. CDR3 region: CASSTRTGYYEQYF. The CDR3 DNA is TGTGCCAGCAGTACCCGGACAGGGTACTACGAGCAGTACTTC.

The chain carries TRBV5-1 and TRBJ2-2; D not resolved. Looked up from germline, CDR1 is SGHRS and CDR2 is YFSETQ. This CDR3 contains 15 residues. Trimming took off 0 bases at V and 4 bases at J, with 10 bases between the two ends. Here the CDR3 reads CASSLGASGTGELFF. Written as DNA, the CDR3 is TGCGCCAGCAGCTTGGGGGCCTCGGGCACCGGGGAGCTGTTTTTT.

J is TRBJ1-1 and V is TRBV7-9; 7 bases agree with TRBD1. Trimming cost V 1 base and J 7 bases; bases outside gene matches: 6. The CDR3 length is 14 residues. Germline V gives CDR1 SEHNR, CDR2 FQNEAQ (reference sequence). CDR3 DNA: TGTGCCAGCAGCTTAGGACAGGGAATTGGTGAAGCTTTCTTT. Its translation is CASSLGQGIGEAFF. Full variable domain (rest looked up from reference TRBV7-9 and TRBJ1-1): DTGVSQNPRHKITKRGQNVTFRCDPISEHNRLYWYRQTLGQGPEFLTYFQNEAQLEKSRLLSDRFSAERPKGSFSTLEIQRTEQGDSAMYLCASSLGQGIGEAFFGQGTRLTVV.

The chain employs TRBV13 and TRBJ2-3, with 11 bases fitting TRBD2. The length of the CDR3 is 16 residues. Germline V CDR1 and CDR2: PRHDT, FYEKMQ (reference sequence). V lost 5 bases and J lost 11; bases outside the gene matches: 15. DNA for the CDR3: TGTGCCAGCAGCACGGGACTAGCGGTCCGCCGCCCGGGGCAGTATTTT. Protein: CASSTGLAVRRPGQYF.

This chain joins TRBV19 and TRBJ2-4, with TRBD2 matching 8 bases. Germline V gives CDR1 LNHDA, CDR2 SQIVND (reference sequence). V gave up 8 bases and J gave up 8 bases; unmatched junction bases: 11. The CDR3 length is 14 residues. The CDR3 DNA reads TGTGCCAGTCAAACCGGGGGGGCAGCCCACATTCAGTACTTC. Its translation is CASQTGGAAHIQYF.

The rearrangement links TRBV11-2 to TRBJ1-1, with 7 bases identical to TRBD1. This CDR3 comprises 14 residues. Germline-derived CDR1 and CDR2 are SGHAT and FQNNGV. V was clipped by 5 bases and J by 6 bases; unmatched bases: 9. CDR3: CASSPDRVIAEAFF. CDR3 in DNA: TGTGCCAGCAGCCCCGACAGGGTCATAGCTGAAGCTTTCTTT.

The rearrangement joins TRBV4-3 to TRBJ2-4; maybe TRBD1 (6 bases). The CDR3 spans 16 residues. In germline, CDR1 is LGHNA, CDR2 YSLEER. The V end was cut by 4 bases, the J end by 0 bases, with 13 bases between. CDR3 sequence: CASSLGTNLAKNIQYF. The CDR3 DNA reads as TGCGCCAGCAGCCTCGGGACAAACCTAGCCAAAAACATTCAGTACTTC.

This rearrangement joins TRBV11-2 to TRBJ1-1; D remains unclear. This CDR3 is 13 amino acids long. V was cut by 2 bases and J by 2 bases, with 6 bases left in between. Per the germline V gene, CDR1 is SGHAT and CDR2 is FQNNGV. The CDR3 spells CASSLMVNTEAFF. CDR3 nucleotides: TGTGCCAGCAGCTTAATGGTCAACACTGAAGCTTTCTTT.

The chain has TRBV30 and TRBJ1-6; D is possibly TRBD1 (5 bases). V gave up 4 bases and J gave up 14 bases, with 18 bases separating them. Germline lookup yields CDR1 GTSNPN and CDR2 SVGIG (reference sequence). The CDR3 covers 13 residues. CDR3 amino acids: CAWTPPGRGSLHF. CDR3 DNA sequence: TGTGCCTGGACCCCGCCCGGGAGGGGATCCCTCCACTTT.

CDR3 region: CASSIPPANTGELFF. In DNA form, the CDR3 reads TGTGCCAGTAGTATCCCCCCAGCGAACACCGGGGAGCTGTTTTTT. This chain connects TRBV19 to TRBJ2-2; no reliable D call. CDR1 and CDR2 from the germline V gene are LNHDA and SQIVND (reference sequence). Trimming removed 3 bases from V and 0 bases from J, with 8 bases in between. The CDR3 is 15 amino acids.

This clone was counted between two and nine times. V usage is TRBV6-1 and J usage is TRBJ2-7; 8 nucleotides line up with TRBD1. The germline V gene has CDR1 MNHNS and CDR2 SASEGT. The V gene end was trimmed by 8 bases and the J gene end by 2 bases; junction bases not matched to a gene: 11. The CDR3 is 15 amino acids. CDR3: CASRAARQGTYEQYF. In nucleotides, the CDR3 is TGTGCCAGCCGGGCCGCTAGACAGGGGACCTACGAGCAGTACTTC.

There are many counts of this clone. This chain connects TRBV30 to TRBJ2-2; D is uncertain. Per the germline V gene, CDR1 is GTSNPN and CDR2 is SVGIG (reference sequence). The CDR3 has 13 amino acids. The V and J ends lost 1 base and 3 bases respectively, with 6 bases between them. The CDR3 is CAWSALYTGELFF. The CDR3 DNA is TGTGCCTGGAGTGCTCTTTACACCGGGGAGCTGTTTTTT. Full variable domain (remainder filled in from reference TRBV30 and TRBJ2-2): SQTIHQWPATLVQPVGSPLSLECTVEGTSNPNLYWYRQAAGRGLQLLFYSVGIGQISSEVPQNLSASRPQDRQFILSSKKLLLSDSGFYLCAWSALYTGELFFGEGSRLTVL.

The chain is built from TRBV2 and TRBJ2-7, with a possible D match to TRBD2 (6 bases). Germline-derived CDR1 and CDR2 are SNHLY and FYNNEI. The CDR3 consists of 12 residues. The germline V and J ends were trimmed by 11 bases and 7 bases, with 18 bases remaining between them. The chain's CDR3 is CAGGYTSGEQYF. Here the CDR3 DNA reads TGTGCCGGAGGGTATACTTCGGGGGAGCAGTACTTC.

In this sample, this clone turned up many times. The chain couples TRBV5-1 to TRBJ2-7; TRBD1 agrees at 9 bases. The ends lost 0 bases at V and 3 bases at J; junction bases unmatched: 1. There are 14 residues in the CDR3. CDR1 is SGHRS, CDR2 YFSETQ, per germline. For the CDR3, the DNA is TGCGCCAGCAGCTTGGGACAGGGGGGCTACGAGCAGTACTTC. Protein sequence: CASSLGQGGYEQYF.

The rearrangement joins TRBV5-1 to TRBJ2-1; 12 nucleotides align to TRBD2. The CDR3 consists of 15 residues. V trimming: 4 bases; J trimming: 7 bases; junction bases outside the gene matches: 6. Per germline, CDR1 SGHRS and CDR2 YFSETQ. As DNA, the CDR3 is TGCGCCAGCAGCACGACTAGCGGGAGTGGGAATGAGCAGTTCTTC. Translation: CASSTTSGSGNEQFF.

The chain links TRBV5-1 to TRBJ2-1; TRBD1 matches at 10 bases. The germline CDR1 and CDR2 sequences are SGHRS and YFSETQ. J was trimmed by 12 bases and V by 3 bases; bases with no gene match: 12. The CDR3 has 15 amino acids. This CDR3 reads CASSSPGQGSFRQFF. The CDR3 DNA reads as TGCGCCAGCAGCTCACCGGGACAGGGGTCGTTTCGGCAGTTCTTC. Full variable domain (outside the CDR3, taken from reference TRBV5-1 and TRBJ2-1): KAGVTQTPRYLIKTRGQQVTLSCSPISGHRSVSWYQQTPGQGLQFLFEYFSETQRNKGNFPGRFSGRQFSNSRSEMNVSTLELGDSALYLCASSSPGQGSFRQFFGPGTRLTVL.

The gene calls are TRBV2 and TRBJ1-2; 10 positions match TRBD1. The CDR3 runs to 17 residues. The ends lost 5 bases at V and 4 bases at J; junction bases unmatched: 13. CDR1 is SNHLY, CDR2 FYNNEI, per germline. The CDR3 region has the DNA TGTGCCAGCAGTCGCGGACAGGGGGGCAGTAAAAGCTATGGCTACACCTTC. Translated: CASSRGQGGSKSYGYTF.

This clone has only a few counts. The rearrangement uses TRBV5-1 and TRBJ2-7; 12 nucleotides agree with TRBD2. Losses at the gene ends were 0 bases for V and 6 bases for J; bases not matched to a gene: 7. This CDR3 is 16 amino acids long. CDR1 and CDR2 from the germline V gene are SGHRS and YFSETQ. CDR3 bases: TGCGCCAGCAGCTTGGACGCGGGACTAGCGGGCCCCGAGCAGTACTTC. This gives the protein CASSLDAGLAGPEQYF.

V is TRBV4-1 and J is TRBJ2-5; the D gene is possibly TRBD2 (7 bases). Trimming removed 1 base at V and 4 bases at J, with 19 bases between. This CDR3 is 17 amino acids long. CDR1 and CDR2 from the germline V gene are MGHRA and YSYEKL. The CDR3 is CASSQGSGFGGRETQYF. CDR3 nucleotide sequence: TGCGCCAGCAGCCAAGGTTCTGGATTCGGGGGGCGAGAGACCCAGTACTTC.

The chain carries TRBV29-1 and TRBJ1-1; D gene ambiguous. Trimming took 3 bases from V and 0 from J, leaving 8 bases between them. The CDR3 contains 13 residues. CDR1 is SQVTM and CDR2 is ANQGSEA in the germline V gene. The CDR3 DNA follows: TGCAGCGTTGAGCTCAGACTGAACACTGAAGCTTTCTTT. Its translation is CSVELRLNTEAFF.